This T cell receptor (beta chain) was recorded in a study of blood T cell repertoires in COVID-19. Study at large: Whether acute or convalescent, the COVID-19 samples came from the United States, Italy and Spain. In each case, the material was cDNA or gDNA derived from T cells, B-cell-depleted T cells, or PBMCs.

Trimming took off 0 bases at V and 10 bases at J, with 13 bases between the two ends. The CDR3 covers 14 residues. As processed by the authors: Scientists estimated how many nucleated cells there were by amplifying reference gene primers. This table comes from immunoSEQ multiplex PCR, and its TCRdb copy is limited to in-frame clones, with some not included. The DNA gave D and trimming, while V, J and clone size come from that table. The table lists tens of thousands of clones, approximately 92% of them singletons. Sequences were obtained from peripheral blood. The V call is TRBV23-1, the J call TRBJ2-1, with D maybe TRBD1 (6 bases). TRBV23-1 is labeled an ORF, and its function is uncertain. The TCR sequence derives from a human donor in a cohort sampled during active COVID-19. The CDR3 DNA reads as TGCGCCAGCAGTCAATCGGAAGGGACATCCGAGCAGTTCTTC. It specifies CASSQSEGTSEQFF.